The entry below describes one T cell receptor (beta chain). The PCR employed 60 Vbeta primers together with 13 Jbeta primers. Original processing notes: An analysis that came later counted 80 million or so unique TCR beta chains, approximately 10 million shared. Sequenced by immunoSEQ multiplex PCR; TCRdb stores in-frame clones only, minus some. The V and J calls and the clone size are those of that table, but D and trimming were determined from the DNA. The sample consists of about 76,000 clones, more than 65% of them appearing once. V dropped 3 bases and J dropped 5 bases, with 15 bases sitting between them. The CDR3 loop spans 15 amino acids. CDR1 is SGDLS and CDR2 is YYNGEE in the germline V gene. The sample originates from a study of cytomegalovirus exposure and HLA in healthy donors.

The sequence derives from a male donor in good health and CMV-seropositive. Input material: PBMCs. J is TRBJ2-1 and V is TRBV9; D call uncertain. The CDR3 sequence: CASSELGVWDNEQFF. CDR3 in DNA: TGTGCCAGCAGCGAGTTAGGAGTATGGGACAATGAGCAGTTCTTC. The whole variable domain, remainder taken from reference TRBV9 and TRBJ2-1, is DSGVTQTPKHLITATGQRVTLRCSPRSGDLSVYWYQQSLDQGLQFLIQYYNGEERAKGNILERFSAQQFPDLHSELNLSSLELGDSALYFCASSELGVWDNEQFFGPGTRLTVL.